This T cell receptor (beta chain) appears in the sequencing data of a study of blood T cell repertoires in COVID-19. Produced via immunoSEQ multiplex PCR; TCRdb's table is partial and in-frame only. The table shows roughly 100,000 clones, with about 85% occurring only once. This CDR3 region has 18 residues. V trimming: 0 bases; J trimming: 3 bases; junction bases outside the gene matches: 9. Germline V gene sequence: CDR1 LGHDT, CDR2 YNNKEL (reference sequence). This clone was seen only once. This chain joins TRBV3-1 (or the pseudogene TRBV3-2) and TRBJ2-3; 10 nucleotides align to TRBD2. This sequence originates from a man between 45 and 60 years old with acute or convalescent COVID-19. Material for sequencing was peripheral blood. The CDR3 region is CASSQDASGGSTTDTQYF. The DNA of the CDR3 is TGTGCCAGCAGCCAAGACGCTAGCGGGGGCAGCACGACAGATACGCAGTATTTT.